One sample yielded the 31 T cell receptor beta chains listed below, sequenced in a study of cytomegalovirus exposure and HLA in healthy donors. PCR used 60 Vbeta primers and 13 Jbeta primers. Measured with immunoSEQ multiplex PCR; TCRdb has only the in-frame clones, and not every one. This sample's table reports 150,000 or so clones. The sequencing sample was made of PBMCs. Receptor source: a man between 25 and 39 years old in good health and CMV-seronegative.

This chain uses TRBV29-1 with TRBJ1-1, with 11 bases identical to TRBD1. V shed 7 bases and J 5 bases; nucleotides not matched to a gene: 6. This CDR3 has 13 amino acids. Germline lookup yields CDR1 SQVTM and CDR2 ANQGSEA. The chain's CDR3 is CSGWDRGETEAFF. In DNA, the CDR3 is TGCAGCGGATGGGACAGGGGGGAAACTGAAGCTTTCTTT.

The chain combines TRBV9 with TRBJ1-6, with TRBD1 identical over 11 bases. The CDR3 spans 19 residues. Germline V lookup: CDR1 SGDLS, CDR2 YYNGEE. J was trimmed by 6 bases and V by 4 bases; bases with no gene match: 15. For the CDR3, the DNA is TGTGCCAGCAGCCCTCAGCCGACGGGACAGGGGGACTTTAATTCACCCCTCCACTTT. Translating it yields CASSPQPTGQGDFNSPLHF.

The CDR3 region is CASSLTPGTDSNQPQHF. The DNA of the CDR3 is TGTGCCAGCAGCTTGACCCCCGGGACAGATAGCAATCAGCCCCAGCATTTT. The rearrangement joins TRBV5-6 to TRBJ1-5; 7 bases are a match to TRBD1. The CDR3 totals 17 residues. Germline V gives CDR1 SGHDT, CDR2 YYEEEE. V lost 1 base and J lost 0; bases outside the gene matches: 7. Supplemented by reference TRBV5-6 and TRBJ1-5, the full variable domain reads DAGVTQSPTHLIKTRGQQVTLRCSPKSGHDTVSWYQQALGQGPQFIFQYYEEEERQRGNFPDRFSGHQFPNYSSELNVNALLLGDSALYLCASSLTPGTDSNQPQHFGDGTRLSIL.

The gene calls are TRBV13 and TRBJ2-3; no definite D call. The germline V and J ends were trimmed by 3 bases and 4 bases, with 20 bases remaining between them. The CDR3 covers 17 residues. Germline loops: CDR1 PRHDT, CDR2 FYEKMQ (reference sequence). CDR3 region: CASSFRKTYTRPDTQYF. CDR3 DNA: TGTGCCAGCAGCTTCCGGAAGACTTATACTCGCCCAGATACGCAGTATTTT.

The chain has TRBV6-5 and TRBJ1-4; TRBD1 matches 7 bases. Germline loops: CDR1 MNHEY, CDR2 SVGAGI. The CDR3 is made up of 14 amino acids. J was trimmed by 4 bases and V by 6 bases; bases with no gene match: 5. DNA for the CDR3: TGTGCCAGCAGACCGGGACAGTTTAATGAAAAACTGTTTTTT. This translates into CASRPGQFNEKLFF.

The rearrangement links TRBV13 to TRBJ2-3; 7 bases are a match to TRBD2. With V trimmed by 4 bases and J by 0 bases, 4 bases remained unmatched. This CDR3 region has 15 residues. Germline V gene sequence: CDR1 PRHDT, CDR2 FYEKMQ (reference sequence). The CDR3 spells CASSSRDYSTDTQYF. CDR3 in DNA: TGTGCCAGCAGCTCCCGGGACTACAGCACAGATACGCAGTATTTT.

The V gene is TRBV15, the J gene TRBJ2-6; D gene unclear. Trimming stripped 0 bases from V and 0 bases from J, with 12 bases between. The CDR3 is made up of 18 amino acids. Germline V CDR1 and CDR2: LNHNV, YYDKDF (reference sequence). The CDR3 DNA reads TGTGCCACCAGCAGAGATGACAACTCCTTCTCTGGGGCCAACGTCCTGACTTTC. Translated, it gives CATSRDDNSFSGANVLTF.

CDR3 in amino acids: CASRHRQGAYSNQPQHF. The CDR3 DNA sequence: TGTGCCAGCAGGCATCGACAGGGGGCATATAGCAATCAGCCCCAGCATTTT. The gene calls are TRBV28 and TRBJ1-5, with 10 nucleotides matching TRBD1. From germline, CDR1 is MDHEN and CDR2 SYDVKM. The CDR3 runs to 17 residues. After removal of 6 bases from V and 0 bases from J, the junction contained 8 bases not matched to a gene.

The chain joins TRBV10-3 to TRBJ1-1, with 10 bases that match TRBD1. Looked up from germline, CDR1 is ENHRY and CDR2 is SYGVKD. The J segment lost 4 bases and the V segment lost 6 bases, leaving 5 bases of the junction unmatched. CDR3 length: 14 residues. The CDR3 spells CAIRRTGGSTEAFF. CDR3 nucleotides: TGTGCCATCAGGAGGACAGGGGGTAGCACTGAAGCTTTCTTT.

The chain is built from TRBV9 and TRBJ2-7; perhaps TRBD2 as D (6 bases). V lost 2 bases to trimming and J lost 3 bases, with 18 bases between them. CDR1 is SGDLS, CDR2 YYNGEE, per germline. CDR3 length: 16 amino acids. The CDR3 sequence is CASSVTAGTAHYEQYF. The CDR3 region has the DNA TGTGCCAGCAGCGTCACGGCCGGGACTGCCCACTACGAGCAGTACTTC.

The chain employs TRBV2 and TRBJ2-7; D may be TRBD1 (7 bases). Per germline, CDR1 SNHLY and CDR2 FYNNEI. V dropped 1 base and J dropped 3 bases, with 13 bases sitting between them. The CDR3 is 15 residues long. This CDR3 is CASSEVRDRNYEQYF. In nucleotides, the CDR3 is TGTGCCAGCAGTGAAGTGCGGGACAGAAACTACGAGCAGTACTTC.

The gene calls are TRBV25-1 and TRBJ2-3; D may be TRBD1 (6 bases). V was pared by 0 bases and J by 4 bases, with 14 bases between. The CDR3 covers 16 residues. Germline loops: CDR1 MGHDK, CDR2 SYGVNS. The CDR3 sequence is CASSEYQGQSADTQYF. The CDR3 DNA reads as TGTGCCAGCAGTGAATACCAAGGACAGTCCGCAGATACGCAGTATTTT.

The V and J genes are TRBV5-4 and TRBJ2-2, with 10 nucleotides matching TRBD2. This CDR3 is built from 16 residues. V was clipped by 4 bases and J by 0 bases; unmatched bases: 3. CDR1 and CDR2 (germline): SGHNT, YYREEE (reference sequence). CDR3 nucleotides: TGTGCCAGCAGCACCGGACTAGCGGCGAACACCGGGGAGCTGTTTTTT. Amino acids: CASSTGLAANTGELFF.

The rearrangement uses TRBV7-9 and TRBJ1-3; D unresolved. With 4 bases removed from V and 0 bases from J, the gap between germline ends came to 10 bases. The CDR3 contains 15 residues. Germline loops: CDR1 SEHNR, CDR2 FQNEAQ (reference sequence). CDR3 nucleotides: TGTGCCAGCAGCTACGGAGGAGCCTCTGGAAACACCATATATTTT. It encodes CASSYGGASGNTIYF.

The J gene is TRBJ2-3, the V gene TRBV5-4, with D possibly being TRBD1 (5 bases). The V end was cut by 1 base, the J end by 0 bases, with 6 bases between. Germline lookup yields CDR1 SGHNT and CDR2 YYREEE (reference sequence). This CDR3 contains 14 residues. The CDR3 bases are TGTGCCAGCAGCTTGAGGGGCAGCACAGATACGCAGTATTTT. Protein product: CASSLRGSTDTQYF.

This sequence joins TRBV6-5 and TRBJ2-1, with D possibly TRBD2 on 7 matching bases. CDR1 and CDR2 (germline): MNHEY, SVGAGI. The V end lost 2 bases, the J end lost 12 bases, and 14 bases lay between the germline ends. CDR3 length: 13 amino acids. The CDR3 bases are TGTGCCAGCAGTTACACAACGGGGGGCCGGCAGTTCTTC. Amino acid sequence: CASSYTTGGRQFF.

V usage is TRBV18 and J usage is TRBJ2-7, with 11 bases matching TRBD1. The CDR3 has 13 residues. Germline values: CDR1 KGHSH, CDR2 LQKENI. With V trimmed by 6 bases and J by 2 bases, 0 bases remained unmatched. The CDR3 region is CASSGQGAYEQYF. The CDR3 DNA follows: TGTGCCAGCTCGGGACAGGGGGCCTACGAGCAGTACTTC.

The V and J genes are TRBV7-8 and TRBJ1-4; D is possibly TRBD1 (6 bases). This CDR3 spans 15 amino acids. The ends were cut back, 1 base at V and 5 bases at J, with 11 bases in the middle. Germline V gene data show CDR1 as SGHVS and CDR2 as FQNEAQ. CDR3 nucleotides: TGTGCCAGCAGCTTAGTTCACAGGGAGAATGAAAAACTGTTTTTT. Its protein is CASSLVHRENEKLFF.

The V call is TRBV13, the J call TRBJ1-1; 9 positions match TRBD1. V was pared by 5 bases and J by 3 bases, with 7 bases of the junction left unmatched. This CDR3 has 15 residues. Germline V gene lookup returns CDR1 PRHDT and CDR2 FYEKMQ (reference sequence). CDR3 region: CASSETGGRDTEAFF. The DNA of the CDR3 is TGTGCCAGCAGCGAGACAGGGGGGAGAGACACTGAAGCTTTCTTT. Supplemented by reference TRBV13 and TRBJ1-1, the full variable domain reads AAGVIQSPRHLIKEKRETATLKCYPIPRHDTVYWYQQGPGQDPQFLISFYEKMQSDKGSIPDRFSAQQFSDYHSELNMSSLELGDSALYFCASSETGGRDTEAFFGQGTRLTVV.

The chain couples TRBV4-1 to TRBJ2-5, with D possibly TRBD1 on 5 matching bases. V lost 5 bases and J 5 bases, leaving 12 bases between the germline ends. This CDR3 contains 13 residues. Germline CDR1 and CDR2: MGHRA and YSYEKL. In DNA, the CDR3 is TGCGCCAGCAGCATCAGGGTCATGGAGACCCAGTACTTC. This encodes CASSIRVMETQYF.

The chain employs TRBV11-1 and TRBJ2-5; 12 nucleotides match TRBD2. Germline CDR1 reads SGHAT; CDR2 reads FQDESV (reference sequence). The CDR3 extends over 16 amino acids. The V segment lost 5 bases and the J segment 2 bases; nucleotides outside the gene matches: 6. This CDR3 reads CASSPGTSGPQETQYF. CDR3 DNA sequence: TGTGCCAGCAGCCCCGGGACTAGCGGGCCTCAAGAGACCCAGTACTTC.

The genes are TRBV6-5 and TRBJ1-4; perhaps TRBD1 as D (5 bases). This CDR3 spans 13 amino acids. Germline V gives CDR1 MNHEY, CDR2 SVGAGI. Trimming took 5 bases from V and 7 from J, leaving 11 bases between them. The chain's CDR3 is CASSPRGGEKLFF. The CDR3 coding sequence is TGTGCCAGCAGTCCCCGGGGGGGTGAAAAACTGTTTTTT.

V is TRBV4-2 and J is TRBJ2-1; 9 bases match TRBD2. Per germline, CDR1 LGHNA and CDR2 YNFKEQ. With V trimmed by 0 bases and J by 10 bases, 10 bases remained unmatched. The CDR3 is made up of 16 amino acids. The CDR3 nucleotides are TGTGCCAGCAGCCAAGAAGCGCCTAGCGGGACCTACGAGCAGTTCTTC. Translating gives CASSQEAPSGTYEQFF.

J is TRBJ2-7 and V is TRBV7-3, with D possibly matching TRBD2 (5 bases). V lost 2 bases and J 4 bases, leaving 6 bases between the germline ends. The CDR3 extends over 12 amino acids. Germline loops: CDR1 SGHTA, CDR2 FQGTGA. In DNA, the CDR3 is TGTGCCAGCAGCTTATCGGGGTACGAGCAGTACTTC. Its translation: CASSLSGYEQYF.

The V call is TRBV5-1, the J call TRBJ2-7; the match to TRBD1 covers 10 bases. Unmatched junction bases numbered 6, after V lost 2 bases and J lost 4 bases. The CDR3 runs 15 residues. CDR1 and CDR2 (germline): SGHRS, YFSETQ. CDR3 in DNA: TGCGCCAGCAGCTTTCCAGGACAGGGGGTTTACGAGCAGTACTTC. Translation: CASSFPGQGVYEQYF.

The chain has TRBV11-3 and TRBJ2-5; maybe TRBD2 (6 bases). CDR1 SGHNT and CDR2 YENEEA come from the germline V gene. CDR3 length: 15 amino acids. Deletions cut 5 bases from V and 3 bases from J, with 16 bases between. The CDR3 DNA is TGTGCCAGCAGCCTTCCACCGGGAGCAAAAGAGACCCAGTACTTC. This gives the protein CASSLPPGAKETQYF.

V is TRBV6-5 and J is TRBJ2-1, with 9 bases lining up with TRBD1. Germline assignment: CDR1 MNHEY and CDR2 SVGAGI. Losses at the gene ends were 4 bases for V and 6 bases for J; bases not matched to a gene: 4. CDR3 size: 14 residues. CDR3 nucleotides: TGTGCCAGCAGTTCCCTGACAGGGGGCAATGAGCAGTTCTTC. This translates into CASSSLTGGNEQFF.

The rearrangement joins TRBV19 to TRBJ2-3; perhaps TRBD2 as D (5 bases). The CDR3 spans 14 residues. The germline gives CDR1 LNHDA, CDR2 SQIVND (reference sequence). V shed 4 bases and J shed 2 bases, with 10 bases lying between them. CDR3 sequence (DNA): TGTGCCAGTAGTACACAAGCGGTCACAGATACGCAGTATTTT. It codes for CASSTQAVTDTQYF.

This chain connects TRBV29-1 to TRBJ2-7; D may be TRBD2 (5 bases). The CDR3 is 16 amino acids. V shed 6 bases and J shed 2 bases, with 23 bases lying between them. Per germline, CDR1 SQVTM and CDR2 ANQGSEA. DNA of the CDR3: TGCAGCGTGGCCCGGCTGGGCGCAGCGGATACCTACGAGCAGTACTTC. It translates to CSVARLGAADTYEQYF.

The chain links TRBV27 to TRBJ1-1, with D possibly TRBD1 on 6 matching bases. CDR3 length: 16 amino acids. The V gene's germline CDR1 is MNHEY and CDR2 SMNVEV (reference sequence). Trimming removed 4 bases at V and 0 bases at J, with 15 bases between. The DNA for the CDR3 is TGTGCCAGCAGTTATATCAGGGGCTCCGTGAACACTGAAGCTTTCTTT. Its translation: CASSYIRGSVNTEAFF.

This chain joins TRBV10-2 and TRBJ2-3; TRBD2 matches 7 bases. The ends lost 8 bases at V and 1 base at J; junction bases unmatched: 9. There are 15 residues in the CDR3. The germline V gene has CDR1 WSHSY and CDR2 SAAADI. The CDR3 spells CASGAEGRGTDTQYF. DNA for the CDR3: TGCGCCAGCGGGGCGGAGGGGAGGGGCACAGATACGCAGTATTTT.